These 16 T cell receptor beta chains originate from one sample sequenced in a study of T cell repertoires in cytomegalovirus infection. TCRdb called the reads again in MiXCR, with one record for every CDR3 protein. The table includes fewer than 550,000 distinct CDR3 sequences, 31% detected once. The sequencing sample was made of PBMCs. The source is a human donor in good health (CMV status not recorded). Some clones in this sample may be carry-over from other donors' samples.

In DNA form, the CDR3 reads TGTGCCAGCAGCTCATTAACAGGGGGCTTACGTTTGGAGCAGTACTTC. It translates to CASSSLTGGLRLEQYF. The gene calls are TRBV7-2 and TRBJ2-7; 9 nucleotides align to TRBD1. The CDR3 loop spans 16 amino acids. J was trimmed by 7 bases and V by 4 bases; bases with no gene match: 14. Germline CDR1 is SGHTA and CDR2 is FQGNSA.

The sample holds a few counts of this clonotype. The V call is TRBV20-1, the J call TRBJ2-5; D is possibly TRBD2 (7 bases). This CDR3 is built from 14 residues. V gave up 5 bases and J gave up 5 bases, with 18 bases separating them. The germline CDR1 and CDR2 sequences are DFQATT and SNEGSKA (reference sequence). CDR3 nucleotides: TGCAGTGCTGGGGGGGGGGCCTTTCGGGAGACCCAGTACTTC. Translation: CSAGGGAFRETQYF.

J is TRBJ2-1 and V is TRBV11-2, with 8 nucleotides matching TRBD2. The CDR3 runs to 15 residues. CDR1 is SGHAT, CDR2 FQNNGV, per germline. The ends lost 6 bases at V and 10 bases at J; junction bases unmatched: 14. The CDR3 protein is CASRTRGGGPEEQFF. The CDR3 DNA is TGTGCCAGCAGGACGAGGGGCGGGGGGCCCGAAGAGCAGTTCTTC.

About this clonotype itself: A much larger clone is a single base away; this may be a read error. V usage is TRBV7-2 and J usage is TRBJ2-7, with 11 bases fitting TRBD2. Trimming cost V 6 bases and J 10 bases; bases outside gene matches: 8. From germline, CDR1 is SGHTA and CDR2 FQGNSA. There are 13 residues in the CDR3. Written as DNA, the CDR3 is TGTGCCAGCAGGCTTCTAGCGGGGGGTGATCAGTACTTC. Translating it yields CASRLLAGGDQYF.

This clonotype was picked up a small number of times. The J gene is TRBJ2-6, the V gene TRBV7-3, with D possibly TRBD1 on 7 matching bases. The CDR3 is 17 residues long. V shed 4 bases and J shed 2 bases, with 15 bases lying between them. Germline CDR1 and CDR2: SGHTA and FQGTGA. The CDR3 spells CASSSRGRGAGANVLTF. Written as DNA, the CDR3 is TGTGCCAGCAGCTCCCGGGGCAGGGGGGCTGGGGCCAACGTCCTGACTTTC.

This clonotype occurred many times. This chain joins TRBV7-8 and TRBJ1-1, with 12 nucleotides matching TRBD1. The CDR3 loop spans 18 amino acids. With V trimmed by 3 bases and J by 2 bases, 10 bases remained unmatched. CDR1 and CDR2 from the germline V gene are SGHVS and FQNEAQ. The CDR3 DNA reads TGTGCCAGCAGCTTGGACCGGGACAGGGGGCGCGTTAACACTGAAGCTTTCTTT. It yields the protein CASSLDRDRGRVNTEAFF. Full variable domain (remainder filled in from reference TRBV7-8 and TRBJ1-1): GAGVSQSPRYKVAKRGQDVALRCDPISGHVSLFWYQQALGQGPEFLTYFQNEAQLDKSGLPSDRFFAERPEGSVSTLKIQRTQQEDSAVYLCASSLDRDRGRVNTEAFFGQGTRLTVV.

This clonotype was seen more than once but under ten times. The chain recombines TRBV27 with TRBJ2-2; 7 bases match TRBD2. V lost 8 bases and J lost 3; bases outside the gene matches: 9. This CDR3 contains 15 residues. Germline loops: CDR1 MNHEY, CDR2 SMNVEV (reference sequence). This CDR3 is CASGGRGLHTGELFF. The CDR3 DNA reads TGTGCCAGCGGTGGGAGGGGACTTCACACCGGGGAGCTGTTTTTT.

This clonotype has at least ten counts. This chain links TRBV14 with TRBJ2-1; possible D gene TRBD1, 6 bases. Germline CDR1 SGHDN, CDR2 FVKESK. Trimming took 2 bases from V and 6 from J, leaving 11 bases between them. The CDR3 consists of 14 residues. The CDR3 region has the DNA TGTGCCAGCAGCCAACAAACAGGGATCAATGAGCAGTTCTTC. Its translation: CASSQQTGINEQFF.

V usage is TRBV20-1 and J usage is TRBJ1-5, with 7 positions matching TRBD1. The V segment lost 3 bases and the J segment 1 base; nucleotides outside the gene matches: 9. The CDR3 totals 16 residues. CDR1 and CDR2 (germline): DFQATT, SNEGSKA (reference sequence). The CDR3 sequence is CSARGQWVLSNQPQHF. CDR3 DNA sequence: TGCAGTGCTAGGGGACAGTGGGTTTTGAGCAATCAGCCCCAGCATTTT.

This clonotype was observed many times. The V and J genes are TRBV7-2 and TRBJ2-7, with D perhaps matching TRBD1 or TRBD2 (5 bases each). CDR3 length: 15 amino acids. The ends were cut back, 5 bases at V and 5 bases at J, with 19 bases in the middle. Germline V lookup: CDR1 SGHTA, CDR2 FQGNSA. Here the CDR3 DNA reads TGTGCCAGCAGCCAACGGTTTTCGGGGACCGACGAGCAGTACTTC. It yields the protein CASSQRFSGTDEQYF.

The V call is TRBV27, the J call TRBJ2-1; D may be TRBD1 (5 bases). Trimming cost V 6 bases and J 4 bases, with 13 bases left between them. Germline CDR1 is MNHEY and CDR2 is SMNVEV (reference sequence). CDR3 length: 14 residues. CDR3 coding DNA: TGTGCCAGCAGCCACAAGACAGTATACAATGAGCAGTTCTTC. Its protein product is CASSHKTVYNEQFF.

This chain uses TRBV18 with TRBJ1-1, with D possibly TRBD1 on 5 matching bases. The CDR3 is 15 residues long. Per the germline V gene, CDR1 is KGHSH and CDR2 is LQKENI. Trimming removed 2 bases from V and 4 bases from J, with 14 bases in between. CDR3 DNA sequence: TGTGCCAGCTCACCAGAGGGGAGGTCGGGCACTGAAGCTTTCTTT. Translated: CASSPEGRSGTEAFF. Full variable domain (rest looked up from reference TRBV18 and TRBJ1-1): NAGVMQNPRHLVRRRGQEARLRCSPMKGHSHVYWYRQLPEEGLKFMVYLQKENIIDESGMPKERFSAEFPKEGPSILRIQQVVRGDSAAYFCASSPEGRSGTEAFFGQGTRLTVV.

This rearrangement joins TRBV6-1 to TRBJ2-3, with TRBD2 matching over 7 bases. CDR3 length: 16 residues. Germline V gives CDR1 MNHNS, CDR2 SASEGT. J was trimmed by 4 bases and V by 5 bases; bases with no gene match: 12. CDR3 region: CASSTKRGKGADTQYF. CDR3 bases: TGTGCCAGCAGTACTAAGCGGGGAAAAGGAGCAGATACGCAGTATTTT.

This clonotype was counted only a few times. The chain links TRBV6-1 to TRBJ1-2; D is perhaps TRBD1 (5 bases). The CDR3 contains 14 residues. Trimming took 3 bases from V and 7 from J, leaving 15 bases between them. The germline V gene encodes CDR1 MNHNS and CDR2 SASEGT. CDR3: CASSDLGGSAGYTF. The CDR3 DNA reads as TGTGCCAGCAGTGATCTTGGGGGTTCTGCTGGCTACACCTTC.

V is TRBV27 and J is TRBJ1-2; tentatively, D is TRBD1 (5 bases). The germline V gene encodes CDR1 MNHEY and CDR2 SMNVEV (reference sequence). The CDR3 is 14 residues long. V was cut by 4 bases and J by 3 bases, with 12 bases left in between. The CDR3 region has the DNA TGTGCCAGCAGTTGGGGGTTATCGGACTATGGCTACACCTTC. It codes for CASSWGLSDYGYTF.

As to this clonotype: The junction departs from germline at one end; a sequencing error may be responsible. The rearrangement links TRBV5-1 to TRBJ1-3; D uncertain. CDR1 and CDR2 (germline): SGHRS, YFSETQ. The CDR3 sequence is 13 residues long. The CDR3 DNA is TGCGCCAGCAGCCCCGATGGAGGAAACACCCTATATTTT. Protein sequence: CASSPDGGNTLYF.